Listed below are T cell receptor beta chains from one sample, sequenced in a study of blood T cells in healthy people across ages. TCRdb re-derived calls from the 5' RACE reads in MiXCR, one entry per CDR3 protein. The sample carries about 930,000 distinct CDR3 sequences, almost 30% recorded once. This same sample was also taken into another study, of T cells of mothers and their children.

The sequenced sample consisted of blood. These receptors were collected from a woman aged 40 to 50 in good health. The conserved cysteine and the conserved F or W are not part of the CDR3 here. Each record gives: CDR3 length, V gene, J gene, CDR3 protein.

>12|TRBV18|TRBJ1-3
ASSPRSSGNTIY
>15|TRBV12-3/TRBV12-4|TRBJ2-6
ASSLLGHRSGANVLT
>10|TRBV7-9|TRBJ2-1
ASSSSGDEQF
>14|TRBV5-1|TRBJ1-1
ASSREGDAMNTEAF
>11|TRBV29-1|TRBJ2-3
SVPVQIADTQY
>11|TRBV29-1|TRBJ1-2
SVASGIFYGYT
>13|TRBV3-1|TRBJ2-1
ASSRTSGGYNEQF
>12|TRBV18|TRBJ1-4
ASSPPRQGGKLF
>11|TRBV5-1|TRBJ2-5
ASMSAGLETQY
>12|TRBV28|TRBJ1-2
ASSFTGGYYGYT
>9|TRBV20-1|TRBJ2-1
SARSGSEQF
>11|TRBV5-1|TRBJ2-1
ASSNPRGEEQF
>13|TRBV27|NA
ASSLVGGGIYEQY
>13|TRBV4-1|TRBJ1-2
ASSQELGDLRGYT
>13|TRBV12-3/TRBV12-4|TRBJ1-6
ASSPRGGVNSPLH
>11|TRBV7-9|TRBJ1-1
ARNRGLNTEAF
>14|TRBV7-2|TRBJ2-1
AGSLAGTSSYNEQF
>14|TRBV20-1|TRBJ2-1
SAIETGGYLYNEQF
>11|TRBV18|TRBJ1-4
ASSRDTNEKLF
>13|TRBV9|TRBJ2-1
ASSVAAGTYNEQF
>11|TRBV27|TRBJ2-7
ASSGLNSYEQY
>12|TRBV7-9|TRBJ2-5
ASAEGTLQETQY
>13|TRBV7-2|TRBJ2-2
ASSSGGHITGELF
>12|TRBV20-1|TRBJ1-4
SARGGSTNEKLF
>15|TRBV4-3|TRBJ1-1
ASSQVVGRGRVTEAF
>12|TRBV28|TRBJ2-7
ASRTGTALGEQY
>13|TRBV4-1|TRBJ2-7
ASSRETGGNYEQY
>9|TRBV12-3/TRBV12-4|TRBJ1-1
ASAAAGEAF
>11|TRBV28|TRBJ2-7
ASRRGGRYEQY
>10|TRBV20-1|TRBJ1-2
SARLRGWGYT
>13|TRBV9|TRBJ2-1
ASSAGTGGRNEQF
>13|TRBV6-2/TRBV6-3|TRBJ2-5
ASSYSGALGETQY
>13|TRBV2|TRBJ2-1
ASRLPGGGPNEQF
>14|TRBV12-3/TRBV12-4|TRBJ2-2
ASVGVLAGHTGELF
>13|TRBV7-2|NA
ASSLGGCIGGEQY
>13|TRBV5-1|TRBJ2-7
ASSSSGTLTGEQY
>13|TRBV5-5|TRBJ1-1
ASSGAGGARTEAF
>13|TRBV7-2|TRBJ1-2
ASSLGSGRSYGYT